Below, one T cell receptor (beta chain) is given with its context. The sample originates from a study of blood T cell repertoires in COVID-19. As for the study in general: Samples came from the United States, Italy and Spain, spanning acute and convalescent COVID-19. In each case, the material was cDNA or gDNA derived from T cells, B-cell-depleted T cells, or PBMCs.

Deletions cut 4 bases from V and 1 base from J, with 8 bases between. Germline values: CDR1 MNHEY, CDR2 SMNVEV (reference sequence). The CDR3 extends over 13 amino acids. Source study methods: Amplification from reference gene primers served as the basis for estimated nucleated cell counts. Sequencing used immunoSEQ multiplex PCR; TCRdb keeps in-frame clones, though not all of them. V, J and clone size reflect that table, while D and trimming were determined from the DNA. Among about 270,000 clones, roughly nine tenths were seen once, and the ten largest hold approximately 8.2%. Sequencing was performed on peripheral blood. The sequence came from a man aged 40-49 years with active or convalescent COVID-19. This chain uses TRBV27 with TRBJ2-7, with D unresolved. This CDR3 is CASSWSDSYEQYF. Written as DNA, the CDR3 is TGTGCCAGCAGTTGGTCAGATTCCTACGAGCAGTACTTC.